The rows below give T cell receptor beta chains drawn from one sample of a study of blood T cell repertoires in COVID-19. Profiled with immunoSEQ multiplex PCR; TCRdb holds only in-frame clones, not every one. The table shows approximately 130,000 clones, with around 79% occurring only once. Material for sequencing was peripheral blood. Receptors were obtained from an elderly man with acute or convalescent COVID-19. CDR3s include the opening cysteine and the closing phenylalanine or tryptophan. Fields, in order: clone size, V gene, CDR3 length, J gene, D gene, CDR3 DNA, CDR3 protein. The D gene is left open where the match is weak. The size of a clone is reported for some rows only, either as once, few or many, or as a class for expanded clones.

-,TRBV2,13,TRBJ1-1,TRBD1,TGTGCCAGCAGGGGACAGGAGAACACTGAAGCTTTCTTT,CASRGQENTEAFF
-,TRBV12-2,16,TRBJ1-2,-,TGTGCAAGTCGCTTATCACACCGGGACAGGGGCTATGGCTACACCTTC,CASRLSHRDRGYGYTF
few,TRBV19,14,TRBJ2-1,-,TGTGCCAGTAGTATAGGAACAGTTTTCAATGAGCAGTTCTTC,CASSIGTVFNEQFF
-,TRBV3-1/TRBV3-2,16,TRBJ2-3,TRBD1,TGTGCCAGCAGCCATGGGACAGGGGGAAGCACAGATACGCAGTATTTT,CASSHGTGGSTDTQYF
-,TRBV4-1,12,TRBJ2-7,-,TGCGCCAGCAGCCTTGTCCCCGACGAGCAGTACTTC,CASSLVPDEQYF
-,TRBV5-5,15,TRBJ2-1,-,TGTGCCAGCAGCTTGATCCAGGGCGAGAGTGGTGAGCAGTTCTTC,CASSLIQGESGEQFF
few,TRBV5-5,16,TRBJ2-2,TRBD1,TGTGCCAGCAGCACTCTAGGACAGGGAAACACCGGGGAGCTGTTTTTT,CASSTLGQGNTGELFF
-,TRBV6-5,13,TRBJ1-1,TRBD1,TGTGCCAGCAGAGACAGGGGGAACACTGAAGCTTTCTTT,CASRDRGNTEAFF
-,TRBV7-6,12,TRBJ2-1,-,TGTGCCAGCAGCTTCTTGGGAGGAGTGCAGTTCTTC,CASSFLGGVQFF
many,TRBV4-2,12,TRBJ2-1,-,TGTGCCAGCAGCCAATATAACAATGAGCAGTTCTTC,CASSQYNNEQFF
-,TRBV9,15,TRBJ1-2,-,TGTGCCAGCAGCGTAGTTAGGTCCGGGAATTATGGCTACACCTTC,CASSVVRSGNYGYTF
-,TRBV30,13,TRBJ2-7,-,TGTGCCTGGAGTGTGATCCGGGTTGGCGAGCAGTACTTC,CAWSVIRVGEQYF
few,TRBV6-2/TRBV6-3,14,TRBJ2-2,-,TGTGCCAGCAGTAAGTACAGAATCACCGGGGAGCTGTTTTTT,CASSKYRITGELFF
-,TRBV2,13,TRBJ1-5,-,TGTGCCACCCACAGGGAGCGCAATCAGCCCCAGCATTTT,CATHRERNQPQHF
few,TRBV21-1,15,TRBJ2-7,-,TGTGCCAGCAGCAAAAAATTGGGCAGGGGAAGCGAGCAGTACTTC,CASSKKLGRGSEQYF
-,TRBV2,13,TRBJ2-5,-,TGTGCCAGCAGTGAATCGACCGGAGGGACCCAGTACTTC,CASSESTGGTQYF
-,TRBV6-6,15,TRBJ2-2,TRBD2,TGTGCCAGCAGTTCTGTCGGGGGGGTAACCGGGGAGCTGTTTTTT,CASSSVGGVTGELFF
few,TRBV18,12,TRBJ2-3,-,TGTGCCAGCTCACCAGCAGTAGATACGCAGTATTTT,CASSPAVDTQYF